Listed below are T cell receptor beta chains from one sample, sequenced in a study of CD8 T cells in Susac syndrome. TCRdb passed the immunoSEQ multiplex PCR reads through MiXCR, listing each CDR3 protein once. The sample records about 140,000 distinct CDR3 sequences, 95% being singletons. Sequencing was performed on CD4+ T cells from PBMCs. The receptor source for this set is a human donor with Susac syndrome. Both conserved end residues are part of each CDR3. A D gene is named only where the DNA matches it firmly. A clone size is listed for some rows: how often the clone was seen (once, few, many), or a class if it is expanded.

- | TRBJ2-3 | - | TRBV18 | CASSPSGGGTDTQYF | TGTGCCAGCTCACCCTCCGGGGGCGGCACAGATACGCAGTATTTT
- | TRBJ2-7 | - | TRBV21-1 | CASSFPDLYEQYF | TGTGCCAGCAGCTTCCCCGACCTTTACGAGCAGTACTTC
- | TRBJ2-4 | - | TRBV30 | CAWSGPTLLAKNIQYF | TGTGCCTGGAGTGGGCCCACCCTACTAGCCAAAAACATTCAGTACTTC
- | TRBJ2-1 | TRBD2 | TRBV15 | CATSLGLASNNEQFF | TGTGCCACCAGCCTCGGACTAGCAAGCAACAATGAGCAGTTCTTC
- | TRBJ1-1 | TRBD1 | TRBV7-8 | CASSLLGTVGEAFF | TGCGCCAGCAGCTTATTGGGGACAGTCGGTGAAGCTTTCTTT
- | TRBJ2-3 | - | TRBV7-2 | CASSFLYEGTDTQYF | TGTGCCAGCAGCTTCCTCTACGAGGGTACAGATACGCAGTATTTT
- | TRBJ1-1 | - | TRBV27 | CASSRGGGAGTEAFF | TGTGCCAGCAGCCGGGGGGGTGGGGCAGGCACTGAAGCTTTCTTT
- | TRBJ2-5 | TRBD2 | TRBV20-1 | CSARAAGGPQETQYF | TGCAGTGCCCGGGCAGCGGGGGGGCCCCAGGAGACCCAGTACTTC
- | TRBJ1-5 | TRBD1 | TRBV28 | CASRRRQGVIRSNQPQHF | TGTGCCAGCAGACGTCGACAGGGGGTCATTAGGAGCAATCAGCCCCAGCATTTT
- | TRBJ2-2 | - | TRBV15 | CATSRDSGPTGELFF | TGTGCCACCAGCAGAGATTCAGGGCCCACCGGGGAGCTGTTTTTT
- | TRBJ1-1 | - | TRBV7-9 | CASSSPRGRTLNTEAFF | TGTGCCAGCAGCTCCCCCAGGGGCCGGACCCTGAACACTGAAGCTTTCTTT
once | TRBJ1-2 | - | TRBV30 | CAWNPGSRGYTF | TGTGCCTGGAATCCGGGATCCCGTGGCTACACCTTC
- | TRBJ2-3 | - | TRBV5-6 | CASKGPPADTQYF | TGTGCCAGCAAAGGTCCCCCCGCAGATACGCAGTATTTT